This T cell receptor (beta chain) was obtained from a study of blood T cell repertoires in COVID-19. About the study: The analysed material was cDNA or gDNA that came from T cells, B-cell-depleted T cells, or PBMCs.

CDR3 length: 16 residues. Trimming shortened V by 0 bases and J by 6 bases, and 17 bases separated the two germline ends. Germline V gene data show CDR1 as KGHSH and CDR2 as LQKENI. Original processing notes: Estimation of nucleated cell counts was performed using reference gene primer amplification. Sequencing was performed with immunoSEQ multiplex PCR; in TCRdb, only in-frame clones are kept and a portion is missing. That table supplies the V and J calls and clone size; D and trimming were determined from the DNA. Of fewer than 400,000 clones in the sample, 80% to 90% are singletons; the top ten hold around 4.6%. Participant reports of clinical history set cohort assignment.

This TCR was recovered from a man aged 30 to 45 who had recovered from COVID-19. Sample: PBMCs or T cells enriched from blood (not recorded which). J is TRBJ1-1 and V is TRBV18; tentative D call: TRBD1 (5 bases). In DNA form, the CDR3 reads TGTGCCAGCTCACCACCGTCAGGGTTGGGGCTCCCTGAAGCTTTCTTT. Protein sequence: CASSPPSGLGLPEAFF.